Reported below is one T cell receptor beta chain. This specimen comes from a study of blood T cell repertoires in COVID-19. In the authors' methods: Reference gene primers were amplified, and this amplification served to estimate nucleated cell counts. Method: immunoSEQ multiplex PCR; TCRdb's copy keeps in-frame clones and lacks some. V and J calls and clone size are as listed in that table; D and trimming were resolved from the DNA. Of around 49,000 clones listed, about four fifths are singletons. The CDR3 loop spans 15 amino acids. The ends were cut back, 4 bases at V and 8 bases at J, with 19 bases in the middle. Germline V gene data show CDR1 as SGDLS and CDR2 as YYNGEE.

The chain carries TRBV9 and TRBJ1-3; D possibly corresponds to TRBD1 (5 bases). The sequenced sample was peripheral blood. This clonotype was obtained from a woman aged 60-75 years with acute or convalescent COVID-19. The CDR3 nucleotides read TGTGCCAGCAGCCTGTCCGGCCTTGCGGGGGACACCATATATTTT. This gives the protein CASSLSGLAGDTIYF.